These 7 T cell receptor beta chains came from one sample sequenced in a study of blood T cells in healthy people across ages. Combining a sample-barcoded 5' primer with a J-beta primer mix, a second PCR ran for about 6 to 11 cycles. TCRdb itself ran the 5' RACE reads through MiXCR, one entry per CDR3 protein. The sample holds 1.5 million to 2 million distinct CDR3 sequences, less than 50% seen once. The source material was blood. These receptors all stem from a woman between 35 and 50 years old in good health.

This rearrangement joins TRBV25-1 to TRBJ1-2; D is ambiguous. Germline lookup yields CDR1 MGHDK and CDR2 SYGVNS. The CDR3 consists of 13 residues. Trimming left V 6 bases short and J 4 bases short, with 12 bases between. The CDR3 DNA sequence: TGTGCCAGCAGGGCGAGTCCTGGCTATGGCTACACCTTC. Amino acids: CASRASPGYGYTF.

The V call is TRBV12-3 or TRBV12-4, the J call TRBJ2-1; maybe TRBD2 (5 bases). The CDR3 has 15 residues. Deletions cut 6 bases from V and 8 bases from J, with 20 bases between. The CDR3 bases are TGTGCCAGCAGCAAGAGGGTGGCTTCTTTGGATGAGCAGTTCTTC. Translation gives CASSKRVASLDEQFF.

This clonotype was seen a few times. The chain uses TRBV27 and TRBJ2-3; 8 positions agree with TRBD2. V lost 3 bases, J lost 6 bases, and 8 bases stayed unmatched. CDR3 length equals 15 residues. CDR1 is MNHEY, CDR2 SMNVEV, per germline (reference sequence). In DNA, the CDR3 is TGTGCCAGCAGTTTGCCGGGAGGGGTTCCGGATACGCAGTATTTT. Its translation is CASSLPGGVPDTQYF.

The V call is TRBV24-1, the J call TRBJ2-7; D gene unclear. This CDR3 region has 14 residues. Per germline, CDR1 KGHDR and CDR2 SFDVKD. V lost 3 bases, J lost 7 bases, and 15 bases lay in between. CDR3 sequence reads: CATSDPVIGYEQYF. DNA of the CDR3: TGTGCCACCAGTGATCCCGTAATCGGGTATGAGCAGTACTTC.

The J gene is TRBJ1-2, the V gene TRBV12-5; D is perhaps TRBD1 (5 bases). The CDR3 has 13 amino acids. The germline V and J ends were trimmed by 4 bases and 5 bases, with 11 bases remaining between them. Germline lookup yields CDR1 LGHNT and CDR2 FRNRAP. In nucleotides, the CDR3 is TGTGCTAGTGGTTCGTGGGGGACTTATGGCTACACCTTC. Translating it yields CASGSWGTYGYTF. Full variable domain (missing parts from reference TRBV12-5 and TRBJ1-2): DARVTQTPRHKVTEMGQEVTMRCQPILGHNTVFWYRQTMMQGLELLAYFRNRAPLDDSGMPKDRFSAEMPDATLATLKIQPSEPRDSAVYFCASGSWGTYGYTFGSGTRLTVV.

The chain links TRBV4-2 to TRBJ2-7, with D possibly matching TRBD2 (6 bases). The J call may be faulty, since TRBJ2-5 better matches the DNA end. Germline lookup yields CDR1 LGHNA and CDR2 YNFKEQ. The CDR3 is 16 residues long. This CDR3 reads CASSQAVGGLQETQYF. The DNA of the CDR3 is TGTGCCAGCAGCCAAGCGGTGGGGGGACTCCAAGAGACCCAGTACTTC.

This sequence joins TRBV27 and TRBJ1-5; D remains unclear. Germline V CDR1 and CDR2: MNHEY, SMNVEV (reference sequence). The CDR3 is 15 residues long. The V gene lost 0 bases and the J gene lost 5 bases, with 11 bases spanning the gap. The CDR3 coding sequence is TGTGCCAGCAGTTTATCGGGCCAGGTCTATCAGCCCCAGCATTTT. This codes for CASSLSGQVYQPQHF.